The 22 T cell receptor beta chains given below trace back to one sample, sequenced in a study of beta chain features in type 1 diabetes. As every portion of the isolated RNA was reverse transcribed, the sequencing read expressed TCRB transcripts. Measured with immunoSEQ multiplex PCR; TCRdb has only the in-frame clones, and not every one. The sample consists of some 900,000 clones, roughly 17% of them appearing once. Sample: naive CD4+ T cells from blood. These receptors all stem from a woman younger than 35 in good health.

This clone was seen only a few times. The gene calls are TRBV7-2 and TRBJ2-5, with 11 bases matching TRBD1. Trimming removed 4 bases from V and 4 bases from J; junction bases left unmatched: 8. From germline, CDR1 is SGHTA and CDR2 FQGNSA. The CDR3 is 16 amino acids. The CDR3 sequence is CASSSLPGQGVETQYF. The CDR3 region has the DNA TGTGCCAGCAGCTCTCTACCGGGACAGGGGGTAGAGACCCAGTACTTC.

This clone turned up a few times. Other DNA sequences of this sample code for an identical CDR3. J is TRBJ1-2 and V is TRBV5-1; maybe TRBD1 (5 bases). The CDR3 is made up of 15 amino acids. Between the trimmed V and J ends, which lost 4 bases and 8 bases, there was a span of 21 bases. Germline CDR1 reads SGHRS; CDR2 reads YFSETQ. The CDR3 region has the DNA TGCGCCAGCAGCGTCCAGGGTTCCCCCCCCATCGGCTACACCTTC. Translating gives CASSVQGSPPIGYTF.

This chain connects TRBV15 to TRBJ1-5, with TRBD1 matching 7 bases. With 5 bases clipped from V and 7 bases from J, the junction kept 8 bases outside the gene matches. This CDR3 is 14 amino acids long. CDR1 is LNHNV and CDR2 is YYDKDF in the germline V gene (reference sequence). The DNA of the CDR3 is TGTGCCACCAGCTATGACAGGGTGGGACAGCCCCAGCATTTT. Its translation is CATSYDRVGQPQHF.

This sequence joins TRBV21-1 and TRBJ2-4; the table's D call of TRBD2 was not tested on the DNA. TRBV21-1 is a pseudogene locus. CDR3 length: 17 amino acids. The CDR3 reads CASSKGRGGETKNIQYF. DNA of the CDR3: TGTGCCAGCAGCAAAGGGAGGGGGGGAGAAACCAAAAACATTCAGTACTTC.

A few counts support this clone. The V and J genes are TRBV6-5 and TRBJ1-1; perhaps TRBD1 as D (5 bases). CDR1 and CDR2 from the germline V gene are MNHEY and SVGAGI. V was shortened by 6 bases and J by 1 base, with 12 bases between the two germline ends. The CDR3 covers 14 residues. The CDR3 reads CASRKQAANTEAFF. The CDR3, as DNA: TGTGCCAGCAGAAAACAGGCCGCGAACACTGAAGCTTTCTTT.

This sequence joins TRBV5-4 and TRBJ2-5; D perhaps matches TRBD1 (6 bases). This CDR3 has 14 amino acids. Per germline, CDR1 SGHNT and CDR2 YYREEE (reference sequence). The V end lost 4 bases, the J end lost 2 bases, and 12 bases lay between the germline ends. The CDR3 DNA is TGTGCCAGCAGCATAACGACAGGACAAGAGACCCAGTACTTC. It encodes CASSITTGQETQYF.

Only a few counts were recorded for this clone. This sequence joins TRBV2 and TRBJ2-7; D is undetermined. This CDR3 spans 14 amino acids. V was pared by 1 base and J by 5 bases, with 12 bases between. The germline gives CDR1 SNHLY, CDR2 FYNNEI. CDR3 sequence (DNA): TGTGCCAGCAGTGAAGGGGCCCGAGGAGACGAGCAGTACTTC. Translating it yields CASSEGARGDEQYF.

This clone was recorded a few times. The CDR3 protein is CASSRKGETQYF. CDR3 nucleotides: TGTGCCAGCAGTCGAAAAGGGGAGACCCAGTACTTC. The rearrangement uses TRBV27 and TRBJ2-5, with no clear D. Germline values: CDR1 MNHEY, CDR2 SMNVEV (reference sequence). The CDR3 length is 12 residues. The V end lost 5 bases, the J end lost 5 bases, and 9 bases lay between the germline ends.

This clone came up a few times. The chain employs TRBV2 and TRBJ2-2; D perhaps matches TRBD1 (5 bases). The V gene lost 10 bases and the J gene lost 4 bases, with 16 bases spanning the gap. The CDR3 has 14 residues. CDR1 and CDR2 from the germline V gene are SNHLY and FYNNEI. CDR3 protein: CAIKKGRATGELFF. The CDR3 region has the DNA TGTGCCATCAAAAAGGGCAGGGCCACCGGGGAGCTGTTTTTT.

Turning to this clone: Within the sample, other DNA sequences also encode this same CDR3. The chain couples TRBV15 to TRBJ2-4; the D is unclear. The CDR3 length is 15 residues. V shed 0 bases and J shed 0 bases, with 6 bases lying between them. Germline assignment: CDR1 LNHNV and CDR2 YYDKDF (reference sequence). The CDR3 loop is CATSRDVLAKNIQYF. In nucleotides, the CDR3 is TGTGCCACCAGCAGAGATGTGCTAGCCAAAAACATTCAGTACTTC.

V is TRBV10-3 and J is TRBJ2-2; D gene ambiguous. The CDR3 consists of 13 residues. Germline CDR1 reads ENHRY; CDR2 reads SYGVKD. The germline V and J ends were trimmed by 4 bases and 2 bases, with 5 bases remaining between them. CDR3 amino acids: CAISGTNTGELFF. DNA of the CDR3: TGTGCCATCAGTGGTACCAACACCGGGGAGCTGTTTTTT.

The gene calls are TRBV7-8 and TRBJ2-7, with 8 nucleotides matching TRBD2. V shed 1 base, J shed 4 bases, and the junction held 12 bases outside the gene matches. The CDR3 contains 17 residues. Germline CDR1 SGHVS, CDR2 FQNEAQ. CDR3 in DNA: TGTGCCAGCAGCTTAGGGGGTCTAGCGGGCCTAGGGTACGAGCAGTACTTC. Translated: CASSLGGLAGLGYEQYF.

This clone appeared a few times. The rearrangement links TRBV7-3 to TRBJ1-1; D is perhaps TRBD1 (5 bases). Per germline, CDR1 SGHTA and CDR2 FQGTGA. This CDR3 has 15 amino acids. V lost 9 bases and J 0 bases, leaving 17 bases between the germline ends. CDR3 sequence: CARITGRFMNTEAFF. The CDR3 coding sequence is TGTGCCAGGATAACGGGACGATTCATGAACACTGAAGCTTTCTTT.

V and J are TRBV10-3 and TRBJ2-7, with D possibly being TRBD1 or TRBD2 (5 bases each). This CDR3 is built from 15 residues. Looked up from germline, CDR1 is ENHRY and CDR2 is SYGVKD. The V gene lost 4 bases and the J gene lost 4 bases, with 17 bases spanning the gap. CDR3 nucleotide sequence: TGTGCCATCAGTGTTAAAGGGCAGGGAGCGTACGAGCAGTACTTC. Residues: CAISVKGQGAYEQYF.

J is TRBJ2-2 and V is TRBV10-3; D tentatively reads TRBD1 or TRBD2 (5 bases each). The CDR3 contains 14 residues. Trimming removed 11 bases from V and 4 bases from J, with 17 bases in between. Germline V CDR1 and CDR2: ENHRY, SYGVKD. This CDR3 is CACSQVEGTGELFF. Here the CDR3 DNA reads TGTGCCTGTTCACAGGTTGAGGGCACCGGGGAGCTGTTTTTT.

This chain uses TRBV5-5 with TRBJ2-1; D might be TRBD2 (6 bases). This CDR3 comprises 14 residues. CDR1 and CDR2 from the germline V gene are SGHKS and YYEKEE (reference sequence). V lost 1 base to trimming and J lost 6 bases, with 11 bases between them. The CDR3, as DNA: TGTGCCAGCAGCTTGAGAGCGGGTGGCAATGAGCAGTTCTTC. It encodes CASSLRAGGNEQFF.

J is TRBJ2-3 and V is TRBV7-9, with unresolved D. This CDR3 region has 12 residues. V lost 9 bases to trimming and J lost 1 base, with 8 bases between them. In germline, CDR1 is SEHNR, CDR2 FQNEAQ (reference sequence). As DNA, the CDR3 is TGTGCCAGTGGATCCCGCACAGATACGCAGTATTTT. Its protein product is CASGSRTDTQYF.

The CDR3, as DNA: TGTGCCAGCAGCCGCGGGACAGGCGCCGGCACCGGGGAGCTGTTTTTT. Residues: CASSRGTGAGTGELFF. The V and J genes are TRBV5-4 and TRBJ2-2; 8 nucleotides agree with TRBD1. The J segment lost 4 bases and the V segment lost 4 bases, leaving 9 bases of the junction unmatched. The germline V gene encodes CDR1 SGHNT and CDR2 YYREEE (reference sequence). The CDR3 consists of 16 residues. Looking up the rest from reference TRBV5-4 and TRBJ2-2 gives the full variable domain: ETGVTQSPTHLIKTRGQQVTLRCSSQSGHNTVSWYQQALGQGPQFIFQYYREEENGRGNFPPRFSGLQFPNYSSELNVNALELDDSALYLCASSRGTGAGTGELFFGEGSRLTVL.

This clone was detected only once. V and J are TRBV1 and TRBJ2-4; TRBD2 is the table's D call, not checked against the DNA. TRBV1 represents a pseudogene. CDR3 length: 19 amino acids. CDR3 sequence (DNA): TGCACCAGCAGCCAAACCAGGACTAGCGGGGCGGTCCAAAAAAACATTCAGTACTTC. It translates to CTSSQTRTSGAVQKNIQYF.

The chain carries TRBV10-3 and TRBJ2-1, with TRBD2 matching 11 bases. The CDR3 spans 14 residues. Germline V gene lookup returns CDR1 ENHRY and CDR2 SYGVKD. The ends lost 8 bases at V and 5 bases at J; junction bases unmatched: 5. The CDR3 loop is CAIGLAGRNNEQFF. DNA for the CDR3: TGTGCCATCGGACTAGCGGGTAGAAACAATGAGCAGTTCTTC.

The CDR3 here is CASSLTQVRLSEQYF. DNA for the CDR3: TGTGCCAGCAGCCTTACACAGGTTCGGCTTTCCGAGCAGTACTTC. The V gene is TRBV7-2, the J gene TRBJ2-7, with D maybe TRBD1 (5 bases). Trimming took off 5 bases at V and 6 bases at J, with 20 bases between the two ends. The CDR3 is made up of 15 amino acids. The V gene's germline CDR1 is SGHTA and CDR2 FQGNSA.

The rearrangement joins TRBV11-2 to TRBJ2-2; 9 bases map to TRBD1. J was trimmed by 3 bases and V by 4 bases; bases with no gene match: 12. The CDR3 covers 18 residues. Germline V CDR1 and CDR2: SGHAT, FQNNGV. In nucleotides, the CDR3 is TGTGCCAGCAGCTCCCACCGGGGGGACAGGGACCACACCGGGGAGCTGTTTTTT. Its protein product is CASSSHRGDRDHTGELFF.